These 23 T cell receptor beta chains were sequenced from one sample in a study of blood T cell repertoires in COVID-19. TCRdb keeps only in-frame clones here, not all; method: immunoSEQ multiplex PCR. The sample contains roughly 120,000 clones, under 95% of which appear only once. The material sequenced was peripheral blood. Every receptor here comes from a man aged 45-65 years with active COVID-19.

The rearrangement joins TRBV11-3 to TRBJ2-1; 10 nucleotides agree with TRBD2. The CDR3 length is 16 residues. Trimming removed 5 bases from V and 4 bases from J; junction bases left unmatched: 8. Germline V gene sequence: CDR1 SGHNT, CDR2 YENEEA. DNA of the CDR3: TGTGCCAGCAGCATGAGACTAGCGGGTTTGTACAATGAGCAGTTCTTC. It encodes CASSMRLAGLYNEQFF.

The chain couples TRBV12-3 or TRBV12-4 to TRBJ1-2; possibly TRBD1 for D (5 bases). V was pared by 8 bases and J by 4 bases, with 11 bases between. The CDR3 spans 12 residues. The CDR3 DNA reads as TGTGCCAGCGTCAGGGATGGCTATGGCTACACCTTC. Amino acids: CASVRDGYGYTF.

This clone was recorded a few times. The genes are TRBV11-2 and TRBJ1-1; 8 positions match TRBD1. This CDR3 contains 17 residues. The V gene's germline CDR1 is SGHAT and CDR2 FQNNGV. The V gene end was trimmed by 5 bases and the J gene end by 10 bases; junction bases not matched to a gene: 21. The DNA of the CDR3 is TGTGCCAGCAGCCCTTCAGGGGGCCTCTCCCCCGGTATATCAGCTTTCTTT. Translated: CASSPSGGLSPGISAFF.

The chain joins TRBV6-5 to TRBJ2-4; 8 bases align to TRBD1. The CDR3 length is 15 residues. The J segment lost 7 bases and the V segment lost 6 bases, leaving 11 bases of the junction unmatched. The V gene's germline CDR1 is MNHEY and CDR2 SVGAGI. The CDR3 nucleotides read TGTGCCAGCAGATCCGGACAGGGAGTAAAGAACATTCAGTACTTC. This sequence encodes CASRSGQGVKNIQYF.

The chain uses TRBV10-2 and TRBJ2-7; 16 bases map to TRBD2. Unmatched junction bases numbered 3, after V lost 6 bases and J lost 4 bases. The CDR3 covers 15 residues. Germline CDR1 WSHSY, CDR2 SAAADI. CDR3 DNA: TGCGCCAGCAGGGGGGGACTAGCGGGAGGGTACGAGCAGTACGTC. Protein product: CASRGGLAGGYEQYV.

The rearrangement uses TRBV3-1 (or the pseudogene TRBV3-2) and TRBJ2-3; 7 bases agree with TRBD2. Germline values: CDR1 LGHDT, CDR2 YNNKEL (reference sequence). Unmatched junction bases numbered 2, after V lost 2 bases and J lost 3 bases. The CDR3 is made up of 14 amino acids. In DNA form, the CDR3 reads TGTGCCAGCAGCCAATTGGGGGGGACAGATACGCAGTATTTT. It yields the protein CASSQLGGTDTQYF.

The V and J genes are TRBV18 and TRBJ1-1, with 9 bases fitting TRBD1. Germline CDR1 and CDR2: KGHSH and LQKENI. This CDR3 spans 15 amino acids. Trimming at V came to 6 bases and at J to 1 base, leaving 6 bases not matched to a gene. The CDR3 reads CASSHGQGKNTEAFF. In DNA form, the CDR3 reads TGTGCCAGCTCGCATGGACAGGGGAAGAACACTGAAGCTTTCTTT.

V and J are TRBV13 and TRBJ2-7; 9 bases agree with TRBD2. V shed 1 base, J shed 5 bases, and the junction held 6 bases outside the gene matches. Germline CDR1 is PRHDT and CDR2 is FYEKMQ (reference sequence). There are 15 residues in the CDR3. The CDR3 sequence is CASSLALAGGHEQYV. The CDR3 DNA is TGTGCCAGCAGCTTAGCACTAGCGGGTGGCCACGAGCAGTACGTC.

V and J are TRBV6-6 and TRBJ1-4; maybe TRBD1 (5 bases). Deletions cut 7 bases from V and 4 bases from J, with 10 bases between. The CDR3 totals 13 residues. Per germline, CDR1 MNHNY and CDR2 SVGAGI (reference sequence). The chain's CDR3 is CASTGLVNEKLFF. The CDR3 nucleotides are TGTGCCAGCACGGGACTCGTTAATGAAAAACTGTTTTTT.

This chain joins TRBV11-3 and TRBJ2-3; TRBD2 is a possible D gene (5 bases). The V end was cut by 1 base, the J end by 5 bases, with 7 bases between. The germline V gene has CDR1 SGHNT and CDR2 YENEEA. This CDR3 is built from 13 residues. The CDR3 loop is CASSLGEGDTQYF. CDR3 DNA sequence: TGTGCCAGCAGCTTAGGAGAGGGAGATACGCAGTATTTT.

V and J are TRBV9 and TRBJ2-2; the D gene is possibly TRBD2 (6 bases). This CDR3 is 17 amino acids long. Germline V gene lookup returns CDR1 SGDLS and CDR2 YYNGEE. V was cut by 4 bases and J by 0 bases, with 16 bases left in between. The CDR3 reads CASSPSAGEPNTGELFF. The CDR3 DNA is TGTGCCAGCAGCCCCTCAGCGGGCGAGCCGAACACCGGGGAGCTGTTTTTT.

V and J are TRBV19 and TRBJ1-1; 7 bases fit TRBD1. The V and J ends lost 9 bases and 5 bases, in that order; junction bases with no gene match: 12. CDR3 length: 14 amino acids. Germline lookup yields CDR1 LNHDA and CDR2 SQIVND (reference sequence). Here the CDR3 reads CASGTAPLRTEAFF. CDR3 in DNA: TGTGCCAGCGGGACAGCCCCACTACGGACTGAAGCTTTCTTT.

The table lists this clone with a few counts. The chain joins TRBV19 to TRBJ1-6; 7 nucleotides agree with TRBD1. Germline V gene sequence: CDR1 LNHDA, CDR2 SQIVND (reference sequence). The V gene end was trimmed by 5 bases and the J gene end by 10 bases; junction bases not matched to a gene: 5. The CDR3 totals 13 residues. In nucleotides, the CDR3 is TGTGCCAGTAGTCCTCGGGACAGATCACCCCTCCACTTT. Translated, it gives CASSPRDRSPLHF.

This clone has a single count. Its ends do not fully match the called genes, so a read error is possible. Here the CDR3 reads CASSPPGSLPSF. DNA of the CDR3: TGTGCCAGCAGCCCCCCGGGGAGTTTGCCCTCCTTC. The genes are TRBV25-1 and TRBJ1-2; D unclear. CDR1 is MGHDK, CDR2 SYGVNS, per germline. The CDR3 is 12 residues long.

A word on this clone: An end of the junction differs from the germline gene, which may be a read error. Distinct nucleotide sequences in the sample also encode this CDR3. The chain joins TRBV4-1 to TRBJ2-2, with D maybe TRBD2 (7 bases). Germline V gives CDR1 MGHRA, CDR2 YSYEKL. The CDR3 loop spans 20 amino acids. The CDR3 nucleotides are TGCGCCAGCACCCAACAACTGGGGGGGGGCGGAGCCGCGAACACCGGGGAGCTGTTTTTT. It encodes CASTQQLGGGGAANTGELFF.

V gene TRBV5-4 combines with J gene TRBJ2-6, with D possibly matching TRBD1 (5 bases). This CDR3 has 15 amino acids. The V gene lost 2 bases and the J gene lost 7 bases, with 13 bases spanning the gap. Germline assignment: CDR1 SGHNT and CDR2 YYREEE (reference sequence). This CDR3 reads CASSLQSQGANVLTF. The CDR3 nucleotides read TGTGCCAGCAGCTTACAGTCCCAGGGAGCCAACGTCCTGACTTTC.

The chain employs TRBV2 and TRBJ2-6; D gene unclear. The CDR3 spans 16 residues. CDR1 is SNHLY and CDR2 is FYNNEI in the germline V gene. Trimming cost V 6 bases and J 0 bases, with 12 bases left between them. The CDR3 DNA reads TGTGCCAGCAGCGACTCGGGTTTCTCTGGGGCCAACGTCCTGACTTTC. This gives the protein CASSDSGFSGANVLTF. The full variable domain, completed using reference TRBV2 and TRBJ2-6, is EPEVTQTPSHQVTQMGQEVILRCVPISNHLYFYWYRQILGQKVEFLVSFYNNEISEKSEIFDDQFSVERPDGSNFTLKIRSTKLEDSAMYFCASSDSGFSGANVLTFGAGSRLTVL.

V and J are TRBV7-6 and TRBJ1-3; D is undetermined. V shed 2 bases and J shed 2 bases, with 10 bases lying between them. CDR1 is SGHVS and CDR2 is FNYEAQ in the germline V gene. The CDR3 consists of 15 residues. The CDR3 is CASSLFTGTGNTIYF. The DNA of the CDR3 is TGTGCCAGCAGCTTATTTACGGGGACTGGAAACACCATATATTTT.

The V gene is TRBV2, the J gene TRBJ1-6, with no clear D. V gave up 7 bases and J gave up 3 bases, with 13 bases separating them. CDR1 SNHLY and CDR2 FYNNEI come from the germline V gene. The CDR3 runs 15 residues. CDR3 nucleotide sequence: TGTGCCAGCATTCCATCGCCGGGCTATAATTCACCCCTCCACTTT. This codes for CASIPSPGYNSPLHF.

The chain uses TRBV6-5 and TRBJ1-2; possibly TRBD1 for D (5 bases). Germline V gives CDR1 MNHEY, CDR2 SVGAGI. V was clipped by 2 bases and J by 2 bases, with 12 bases between them. This CDR3 region has 15 residues. The CDR3 spells CASSYSTGTNYGYTF. The CDR3 region has the DNA TGTGCCAGCAGTTACAGTACAGGCACAAACTATGGCTACACCTTC.

The chain carries TRBV6-1 and TRBJ1-1, with D possibly being TRBD1 (6 bases). CDR3 length: 18 amino acids. CDR1 and CDR2 from the germline V gene are MNHNS and SASEGT. Trimming stripped 1 base from V and 1 base from J, with 19 bases between. CDR3 in amino acids: CASSEVASGGSRNTEAFF. CDR3 nucleotides: TGTGCCAGCAGTGAAGTTGCCTCGGGGGGCAGCAGGAACACTGAAGCTTTCTTT.

This chain connects TRBV19 to TRBJ1-1, with D possibly matching TRBD1 (6 bases). The CDR3 consists of 17 residues. The germline CDR1 and CDR2 sequences are LNHDA and SQIVND (reference sequence). V shed 5 bases and J shed 1 base, with 20 bases lying between them. The CDR3, as DNA: TGTGCCAGTAGTCATCGACAGGCGAAATTCTGGAACACTGAAGCTTTCTTT. Translating it yields CASSHRQAKFWNTEAFF.

The chain employs TRBV11-2 and TRBJ2-2; possibly TRBD2 for D (6 bases). The CDR3 loop spans 15 amino acids. V lost 8 bases and J lost 2, with 15 bases in between. Germline values: CDR1 SGHAT, CDR2 FQNNGV. CDR3 bases: TGTGCCAGCGGGCTCAGTAGCGGAAACACCGGGGAGCTGTTTTTT. It is translated as CASGLSSGNTGELFF. The whole variable domain, filled in from reference TRBV11-2 and TRBJ2-2, reads EAGVAQSPRYKIIEKRQSVAFWCNPISGHATLYWYQQILGQGPKLLIQFQNNGVVDDSQLPKDRFSAERLKGVDSTLKIQPAKLEDSAVYLCASGLSSGNTGELFFGEGSRLTVL.